This TCR beta chain was profiled in a study of neoadjuvant anti-PD-1 for oral cavity cancer. CDR3 size: 14 residues. Germline values: CDR1 SNHLY, CDR2 FYNNEI. V was trimmed by 7 bases and J by 1 base, leaving 11 bases between them. Clones were sequenced by immunoSEQ multiplex PCR, and TCRdb holds only the in-frame ones, with some missing. The profile covers approximately 14,000 clones, with 55% to 75% appearing a single time and less than 3% taken by the ten largest. Blood cells were analyzed directly, without culture or expansion. The V call is TRBV2, the J call TRBJ2-1; D ambiguous. This clonotype was obtained from a person aged 40 to 85 with oral cavity squamous cell carcinoma. This sample comprised PBMCs, obtained before nivolumab (anti-PD-1) treatment. CDR3 amino acids: CASITVNSYNEQFF. Written as DNA, the CDR3 is TGTGCCAGCATAACAGTTAATTCCTACAATGAGCAGTTCTTC.